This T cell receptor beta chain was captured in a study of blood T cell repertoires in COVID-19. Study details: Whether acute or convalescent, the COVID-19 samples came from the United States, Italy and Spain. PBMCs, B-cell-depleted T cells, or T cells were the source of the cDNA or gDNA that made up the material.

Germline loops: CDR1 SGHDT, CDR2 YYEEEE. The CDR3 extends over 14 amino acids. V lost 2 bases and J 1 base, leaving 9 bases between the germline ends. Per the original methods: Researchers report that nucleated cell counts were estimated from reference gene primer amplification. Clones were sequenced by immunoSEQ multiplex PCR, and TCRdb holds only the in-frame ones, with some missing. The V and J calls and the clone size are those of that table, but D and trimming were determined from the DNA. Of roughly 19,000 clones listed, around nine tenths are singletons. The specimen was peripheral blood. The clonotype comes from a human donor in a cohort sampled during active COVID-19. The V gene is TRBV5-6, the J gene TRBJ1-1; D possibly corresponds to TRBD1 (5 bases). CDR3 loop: CASSLRGANTEAFF. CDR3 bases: TGTGCCAGCAGCTTAAGGGGTGCGAACACTGAAGCTTTCTTT.